The 3 T cell receptor beta chains presented below share a single source sample, sequenced in a study of cytomegalovirus exposure and HLA in healthy donors. Amplification used 60 Vbeta primers and 13 Jbeta primers. Assay: immunoSEQ multiplex PCR; the TCRdb copy retains only in-frame clones and omits some. Among 130,000 to 150,000 clones listed, 70% to 85% were seen once. Sequences were obtained from PBMCs. These receptors all come from a man between 40 and 49 years old in good health and CMV-seropositive.

The chain employs TRBV27 and TRBJ2-7; TRBD2 matches at 9 bases. The V gene's germline CDR1 is MNHEY and CDR2 SMNVEV (reference sequence). V shed 5 bases and J 2 bases; nucleotides not matched to a gene: 13. CDR3 size: 17 residues. The CDR3 loop reads CASSPGGGVVIPYEQYF. In DNA form, the CDR3 reads TGTGCCAGCAGTCCCGGCGGGGGGGTGGTGATCCCCTACGAGCAGTACTTC.

The rearrangement joins TRBV7-6 to TRBJ2-5, with 9 nucleotides matching TRBD2. The V and J ends lost 4 bases and 4 bases, in that order; junction bases with no gene match: 4. CDR1 and CDR2 (germline): SGHVS, FNYEAQ. The CDR3 covers 14 residues. CDR3: CASSWSAGGETQYF. CDR3 nucleotide sequence: TGTGCCAGCAGCTGGTCAGCGGGGGGAGAGACCCAGTACTTC.

The chain carries TRBV27 and TRBJ2-1; TRBD2 matches at 11 bases. CDR1 and CDR2 (germline): MNHEY, SMNVEV (reference sequence). This CDR3 spans 16 amino acids. The V gene end was trimmed by 4 bases and the J gene end by 6 bases; junction bases not matched to a gene: 8. This CDR3 reads CASSSKPLAGGNEQFF. The CDR3 coding sequence is TGTGCCAGCAGTTCCAAACCCCTAGCGGGAGGCAATGAGCAGTTCTTC.